A selection of T cell receptor beta chains follows, all from one sample in a study of cytomegalovirus exposure and HLA in healthy donors. Only in-frame clones appear in the TCRdb table, and some are missing; sequencing was by immunoSEQ multiplex PCR. The sample has tens of thousands of clones; roughly three quarters are singletons. Specimen: PBMCs. The receptors derive from a male donor in good health and CMV-seronegative. Both conserved end residues are part of each CDR3. The D gene is left open where the match is weak. Clone size is not always given. Where it is, it says once, few, many or a class for expanded clones.

abundance	v_gene	d_gene	j_gene	CDR3nt	CDR3aa
NA	TRBV4-3	TRBD1	TRBJ1-1	TGCGCCAGCAGCCAAGGGGGGACAGGGCAGAACACTGAAGCTTTCTTT	CASSQGGTGQNTEAFF
once	TRBV27	NA	TRBJ1-1	TGTGCCAGCAGTTCGGGAAGAAACACTGAAGCTTTCTTT	CASSSGRNTEAFF
NA	TRBV5-1	TRBD2	TRBJ2-3	TGCGCCAGCAAGACTAGCATACTGCACACAGATACGCAGTATTTT	CASKTSILHTDTQYF
once	TRBV9	TRBD1	TRBJ1-3	TGTGCCAGCAGCGTGACAGGGAAACTTCTTTCTGGAAACACCATATATTTT	CASSVTGKLLSGNTIYF
NA	TRBV10-2	TRBD1	TRBJ2-5	TGCGCCAGCATGGACCTTGGACAGGGCCCTTATCCCCAATACTTC	CASMDLGQGPYPQYF
few	TRBV11-2	NA	TRBJ1-1	TGTGCCAGCAGCCCCCGGGTATCTATGAACACTGAAGCTTTCTTT	CASSPRVSMNTEAFF
NA	TRBV6-4	TRBD1	TRBJ2-2	TGTGCCACCTCCCGGGACGCAGGGGGAACCGGGGAGCTGTTTTTT	CATSRDAGGTGELFF
NA	TRBV30	TRBD1	TRBJ1-1	TGTGCCTGGATGGGTGACAGGGGCCCTGAAGCTTTCTTT	CAWMGDRGPEAFF
few	TRBV6-6	TRBD1	TRBJ1-2	TGTGCCAGCAGTCCGGGACAGGCATTTCCCTACACCTTC	CASSPGQAFPYTF
NA	TRBV4-3	NA	TRBJ1-5	TGCGCCAGCAGCAAAGACTGGTCAGGCGATAGCAATCAGCCCCAGCATTTT	CASSKDWSGDSNQPQHF
few	TRBV6-5	NA	TRBJ1-1	TGTGCCAGCAGTGGGGCAGAGCCCTGGATTGAAGCTTTCTTT	CASSGAEPWIEAFF
few	TRBV9	NA	TRBJ1-2	TGTGCCAGCAGCGTAGCTCCGGGAGGATCAAACTATGGCTACACCTTC	CASSVAPGGSNYGYTF
NA	TRBV5-6	NA	TRBJ2-7	TGTGCCAGCAGCTTGGGGCAGGGTGACGAGCAGTACTTC	CASSLGQGDEQYF
few	TRBV4-3	NA	TRBJ2-2	TGCGCCAGCAGCCAGAACTTCGGGTCCGGGGAGCTGTTTTTT	CASSQNFGSGELFF
NA	TRBV9	NA	TRBJ2-7	TGTGCCAGCAGCGTAGGACAGTCAGAAATCTACGAGCAGTACTTC	CASSVGQSEIYEQYF
NA	TRBV21-1	NA	TRBJ1-5	TGTGCCAGCAGCAAAGTCAGGGCCCCGGACGGAGATCAGCCCCAGCATTTT	CASSKVRAPDGDQPQHF
NA	TRBV15	TRBD2	TRBJ2-5	TGCGCCACCAGCAGAGGACTAGCGGCGGCGACCCAGTACTTC	CATSRGLAAATQYF
NA	TRBV20-1	NA	TRBJ2-5	TGCAGTGCTAGAAGAGGAGAGACCCAGTACTTC	CSARRGETQYF
NA	TRBV9	TRBD2	TRBJ2-7	TGTGCCAGCAGCGTAGTGCCAGCGGGGAAAATCTACGAGCAGTACTTC	CASSVVPAGKIYEQYF
NA	TRBV4-1	TRBD1	TRBJ2-7	TGCGCCAGCAGCCAATCAATAGGAACGCAGGGGGAAAGGGCCTACGAGCAGTACTTC	CASSQSIGTQGERAYEQYF
NA	TRBV7-9	NA	TRBJ1-2	TGTTCCAGCAGCTTTAGGGGCACGGGCTACACCTTC	CSSSFRGTGYTF
NA	TRBV5-6	TRBD1	TRBJ1-2	TGTGCCAGCAGCTCCAAGACAGGGAATGCGTTCTACTATGGCTACACCTTC	CASSSKTGNAFYYGYTF
NA	TRBV18	NA	TRBJ1-1	TGTGCCAGCTCACGCGGGGCGTCGAACACTGAAGCTTTCTTT	CASSRGASNTEAFF
NA	TRBV7-9	TRBD1	TRBJ1-2	TGTGCCAGCAGCTTATCAGGCAGGGGGGATGGCTACACCTTC	CASSLSGRGDGYTF
NA	TRBV18	NA	TRBJ1-5	TGTGCCAGCTCCCCCAGTCAAGCGGGCAATCAGCCCCAGCATTTT	CASSPSQAGNQPQHF
NA	TRBV5-8	NA	TRBJ1-1	TGTGCCAGCAGCCCGGGACGGAGGGGAACTGAAGCTTTCTTT	CASSPGRRGTEAFF
NA	TRBV30	NA	TRBJ1-1	TGTGCCTGGAAAATCGGGGACAATTCATTGAACACTGAAGCTTTCTTT	CAWKIGDNSLNTEAFF
once	TRBV6-5	NA	TRBJ1-2	TGTGCCAGCAGTCCCGACGGGGACTATGGCTACACCTTC	CASSPDGDYGYTF
NA	TRBV29-1	NA	TRBJ2-5	TGCAGCGTTGAAGGGGCAGGAAAAGGCCCCGAAGAGACCCAGTACTTC	CSVEGAGKGPEETQYF
NA	TRBV29-1	TRBD2	TRBJ2-5	TGCAGCACCTCCCGGGAGGGTAGGCAAGAGACCCAGTACTTC	CSTSREGRQETQYF
NA	TRBV5-1	NA	TRBJ1-1	TGCGCCAGCTACAATACTCCCGGACAAATTAACACTGAAGCTTTCTTT	CASYNTPGQINTEAFF
NA	TRBV6-6	TRBD1	TRBJ1-4	TGTGCCAGCAGGGCCCTCCGGGACAGGGATGAAAAACTGTTTTTT	CASRALRDRDEKLFF
NA	TRBV6-5	NA	TRBJ2-7	TGTGCCAGCACCAGGACAGGAGGGGCCGAGCAGTACTTC	CASTRTGGAEQYF
NA	TRBV4-3	TRBD1	TRBJ2-3	TGCGCCAGCAGCCAATGGGACAGGCGCACAGATACGCAGTATTTT	CASSQWDRRTDTQYF
NA	TRBV11-2	NA	TRBJ2-6	TGTGCCAGCAACCCTCTGGGGCGGAATCCCTCTGGGGCCAACGTCCTGACTTTC	CASNPLGRNPSGANVLTF
NA	TRBV28	TRBD1	TRBJ1-2	TGTGCCAGCAGTTCCTACAGGGGGGTCTCGGGGAGCTACACCTTC	CASSSYRGVSGSYTF
NA	TRBV7-9	NA	TRBJ1-1	TGTGCCAGCAGCCGGCCGGGTTGGGGGGGATTGAACACTGAAGCTTTCTTT	CASSRPGWGGLNTEAFF
NA	TRBV9	TRBD2	TRBJ2-1	TGTGCCAGCAGCCCAGTGACTAGCGGGAGATGGAATGAGCAGTTCTTC	CASSPVTSGRWNEQFF
once	TRBV6-1	NA	TRBJ2-6	TGTGCCAGCAGTGTATCACTCGTCTCTGGGGCCAACGTCCTGACTTTC	CASSVSLVSGANVLTF
NA	TRBV6-5	NA	TRBJ2-7	TGTGCCAGCAGTTACTCGAGAGGCGGGGCCTACGAGCAGTACTTC	CASSYSRGGAYEQYF
few	TRBV5-4	NA	TRBJ2-7	TGTGCCAGCAGCTTGGAGACGGGAACCTACGAGCAGTACTTC	CASSLETGTYEQYF
NA	TRBV25-1	TRBD1	TRBJ1-2	TGTGCCAGCAGTGAGCTGGGACAGTCTAACTATGGCTACACCTTC	CASSELGQSNYGYTF
NA	TRBV6-9	NA	TRBJ1-1	TGTGCCAGCTGTGTAACAGGGTCTTGCACTGAAGCTTTCTTT	CASCVTGSCTEAFF
NA	TRBV12-5	TRBD2	TRBJ2-3	TGTGCTAGTGGCCCCAGGGAGGGATTGGATACGCAGTATTTT	CASGPREGLDTQYF
NA	TRBV27	TRBD2	TRBJ2-7	TGTGCCAGCAGTTTAGGACTAGCGGACTACGAGCAGTACTTC	CASSLGLADYEQYF
NA	TRBV15	NA	TRBJ1-1	TGTGCCACCAGGACCTCCCCGAGCAGGGGCACTGAAGCTTTCTTT	CATRTSPSRGTEAFF
once	TRBV30	NA	TRBJ1-1	TGTGCCTGGAGTACGGTAACAGGGTTCACTGAAGCTTTCTTT	CAWSTVTGFTEAFF
NA	TRBV28	TRBD1	TRBJ2-7	TGTGCCAGCAGTCTCGACAGGGGCTACGAGCAGTACTTC	CASSLDRGYEQYF